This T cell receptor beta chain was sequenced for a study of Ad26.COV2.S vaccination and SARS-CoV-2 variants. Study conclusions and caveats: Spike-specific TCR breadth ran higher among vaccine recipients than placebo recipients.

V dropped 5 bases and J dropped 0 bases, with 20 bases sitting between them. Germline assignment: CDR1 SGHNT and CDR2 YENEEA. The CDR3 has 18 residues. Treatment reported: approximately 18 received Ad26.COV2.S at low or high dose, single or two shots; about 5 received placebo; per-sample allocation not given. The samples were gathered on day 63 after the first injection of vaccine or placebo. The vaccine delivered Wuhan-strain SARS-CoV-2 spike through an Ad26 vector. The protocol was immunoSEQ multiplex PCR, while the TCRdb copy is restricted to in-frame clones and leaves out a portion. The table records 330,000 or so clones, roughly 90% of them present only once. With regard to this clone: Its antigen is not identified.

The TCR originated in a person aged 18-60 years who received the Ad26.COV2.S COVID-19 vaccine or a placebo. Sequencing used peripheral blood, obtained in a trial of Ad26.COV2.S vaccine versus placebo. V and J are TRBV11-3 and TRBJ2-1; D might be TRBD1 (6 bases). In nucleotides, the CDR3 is TGTGCCAGCAGCCTCCGTCCGGGACAAAGGGGCTCCTACAATGAGCAGTTCTTC. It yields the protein CASSLRPGQRGSYNEQFF.